These 18 T cell receptor beta chains originate from one sample sequenced in a study of control samples from healthy donors and cancer patients. Some clones are missing from TCRdb's copy, which holds only in-frame ones; the method was immunoSEQ multiplex PCR. The table shows 90,000 to 120,000 clones, with 70% to 85% occurring only once. What was sequenced was blood. These receptors were obtained from a young man in good health.

The gene calls are TRBV11-3 and TRBJ1-6, with D uncertain. The germline CDR1 and CDR2 sequences are SGHNT and YENEEA. This CDR3 spans 15 amino acids. V dropped 1 base and J dropped 10 bases, with 14 bases sitting between them. CDR3 sequence (DNA): TGTGCCAGCAGCTTAGGTGATCGGGAATACTCACCCCTCCACTTT. This sequence encodes CASSLGDREYSPLHF.

The chain employs TRBV7-2 and TRBJ1-1; D call uncertain. The CDR3 runs to 14 residues. The germline V gene encodes CDR1 SGHTA and CDR2 FQGNSA. V shed 3 bases and J shed 1 base, with 9 bases lying between them. The CDR3 spells CASSFRPPNTEAFF. CDR3 DNA sequence: TGTGCCAGCAGCTTCCGCCCCCCGAACACTGAAGCTTTCTTT.

In the case of this clone: The sample contains more than one DNA sequence encoding this CDR3. V gene TRBV12-5 combines with J gene TRBJ1-1; 8 bases fit TRBD1. CDR1 is LGHNT, CDR2 FRNRAP, per germline. The ends lost 5 bases at V and 3 bases at J; junction bases unmatched: 11. The CDR3 sequence is 16 residues long. Written as DNA, the CDR3 is TGTGCTAGTGGTGGGGGGTGGAGACAGGGGTACACTGAAGCTTTCTTT. Amino acid sequence: CASGGGWRQGYTEAFF.

Concerning this clone: Within the sample, other DNA sequences also encode this same CDR3. CDR3 amino acids: CASSQGGGNQPQHF. The CDR3 bases are TGTGCCAGCAGCCAAGGCGGGGGCAATCAGCCCCAGCATTTT. The rearrangement uses TRBV3-1 (or the pseudogene TRBV3-2) and TRBJ1-5; D uncertain. CDR3 length: 14 amino acids. Trimming cost V 1 base and J 2 bases, with 6 bases left between them. Germline CDR1 LGHDT, CDR2 YNNKEL (reference sequence).

The gene calls are TRBV2 and TRBJ2-1; tentatively, D is TRBD2 (6 bases). V lost 3 bases and J 5 bases, leaving 8 bases between the germline ends. Germline V CDR1 and CDR2: SNHLY, FYNNEI. CDR3 length equals 13 residues. Here the CDR3 DNA reads TGTGCCAGCAGTGACGGGGGTAACAATGAGCAGTTCTTC. Translating it yields CASSDGGNNEQFF.

J is TRBJ2-7 and V is TRBV11-2, with 7 bases identical to TRBD1. Germline V CDR1 and CDR2: SGHAT, FQNNGV. The CDR3 loop spans 16 amino acids. The V and J ends lost 1 base and 2 bases, in that order; junction bases with no gene match: 8. CDR3 in amino acids: CASSLAGTVSTYEQYV. CDR3 bases: TGTGCCAGCAGCTTAGCGGGGACAGTCTCTACCTACGAGCAGTACGTC.

V is TRBV19 and J is TRBJ1-2; a possible D gene is TRBD1 (5 bases). The CDR3 loop spans 13 amino acids. V lost 9 bases and J lost 5, with 16 bases in between. Germline CDR1 is LNHDA and CDR2 is SQIVND (reference sequence). The CDR3 DNA reads as TGTGCCAGCTCACAGGCCCTGGGATATGGCTACACCTTC. It codes for CASSQALGYGYTF.

In DNA, the CDR3 is TGTGCCACCAGCAAAGGATGGATGTGGGCCCCGGCTGGTGGCTACACCTTC. Protein product: CATSKGWMWAPAGGYTF. This chain joins TRBV15 and TRBJ1-2; D not certain. CDR1 and CDR2 from the germline V gene are LNHNV and YYDKDF (reference sequence). V lost 4 bases and J lost 7, with 25 bases in between. This CDR3 comprises 17 residues.

The CDR3 region has the DNA TGTGCCAGTAGTCCGGGACAGGGGATAAGCTATGGCTACACCTTC. This gives the protein CASSPGQGISYGYTF. The chain carries TRBV19 and TRBJ1-2; TRBD1 agrees at 10 bases. The J segment lost 4 bases and the V segment lost 5 bases, leaving 7 bases of the junction unmatched. The CDR3 has 15 amino acids. Per the germline V gene, CDR1 is LNHDA and CDR2 is SQIVND (reference sequence). Drawing the rest from reference TRBV19 and TRBJ1-2, the complete variable domain is DGGITQSPKYLFRKEGQNVTLSCEQNLNHDAMYWYRQDPGQGLRLIYYSQIVNDFQKGDIAEGYSVSREKKESFPLTVTSAQKNPTAFYLCASSPGQGISYGYTFGSGTRLTVV.

This sequence joins TRBV5-6 and TRBJ2-7; TRBD1 aligns across 9 bases. The CDR3 is made up of 13 amino acids. V shed 3 bases, J shed 5 bases, and the junction held 3 bases outside the gene matches. Germline CDR1 reads SGHDT; CDR2 reads YYEEEE. The CDR3 is CASSSGTGNEQYF. For the CDR3, the DNA is TGTGCCAGCAGCTCCGGGACAGGGAACGAGCAGTACTTC.

This chain connects TRBV30 to TRBJ1-6; no clear D. Trimming took 2 bases from V and 8 from J, leaving 19 bases between them. The CDR3 covers 16 residues. CDR1 and CDR2 (germline): GTSNPN, SVGIG (reference sequence). The CDR3 reads CAWSQISRQVDSPLHF. The DNA for the CDR3 is TGTGCCTGGAGTCAGATAAGTCGCCAGGTGGATTCACCCCTCCACTTT.

The J gene is TRBJ1-2, the V gene TRBV6-1; no firm D call. Germline values: CDR1 MNHNS, CDR2 SASEGT. The V end was cut by 3 bases, the J end by 3 bases, with 11 bases between. CDR3 length: 14 residues. CDR3 residues: CASSDATDYYGYTF. CDR3 DNA sequence: TGTGCCAGCAGTGATGCGACGGACTACTATGGCTACACCTTC.

The chain employs TRBV6-2 or TRBV6-3 and TRBJ1-4, with a weak D call TRBD1 (6 bases). The CDR3 has 15 residues. The V and J ends lost 4 bases and 0 bases respectively, with 9 bases between them. Germline CDR1 MNHEY, CDR2 SVGEGT. DNA for the CDR3: TGTGCCAGCAGTTCCAGGACAGCAACTAATGAAAAACTGTTTTTT. Translating gives CASSSRTATNEKLFF.

A single count supports this clone. The chain uses TRBV27 and TRBJ1-6, with 8 positions matching TRBD1. In germline, CDR1 is MNHEY, CDR2 SMNVEV (reference sequence). The CDR3 loop spans 16 amino acids. Unmatched junction bases numbered 12, after V lost 6 bases and J lost 8 bases. CDR3 sequence: CASRENGQGDYSPLHF. The DNA of the CDR3 is TGTGCCAGCAGAGAGAACGGACAGGGAGATTATTCACCCCTCCACTTT.

The chain couples TRBV18 to TRBJ1-4; 7 positions match TRBD1. Per the germline V gene, CDR1 is KGHSH and CDR2 is LQKENI. Trimming took 2 bases from V and 5 from J; bases not matched to a gene: 5. This CDR3 comprises 15 residues. The chain's CDR3 is CASSPLGGENEKLFF. In DNA, the CDR3 is TGTGCCAGCTCACCATTAGGGGGCGAGAATGAAAAACTGTTTTTT.

This chain links TRBV27 with TRBJ2-3; 9 nucleotides match TRBD1. CDR1 is MNHEY, CDR2 SMNVEV, per germline (reference sequence). CDR3 size: 12 residues. Trimming removed 9 bases from V and 7 bases from J; junction bases left unmatched: 5. The CDR3 here is CARGTGMNTQYF. The CDR3 bases are TGTGCCAGGGGGACAGGGATGAATACGCAGTATTTT.

In this sample, this clone turned up once. The genes are TRBV6-5 and TRBJ1-2; the D gene is possibly TRBD1 (5 bases). Germline V lookup: CDR1 MNHEY, CDR2 SVGAGI. Deletions cut 0 bases from V and 0 bases from J, with 11 bases between. The CDR3 has 16 residues. The CDR3, as DNA: TGTGCCAGCAGTTACTCGAAGGCAGGGACTAACTATGGCTACACCTTC. Translating it yields CASSYSKAGTNYGYTF.

This sequence joins TRBV11-2 and TRBJ1-3; TRBD1 might be the D (5 bases). This CDR3 region has 18 residues. V was clipped by 1 base and J by 0 bases, with 16 bases between them. Germline CDR1 and CDR2: SGHAT and FQNNGV. CDR3 protein: CASSLGGVQVSSGNTIYF. CDR3 bases: TGTGCCAGCAGCTTAGGAGGGGTACAGGTCTCCTCTGGAAACACCATATATTTT.